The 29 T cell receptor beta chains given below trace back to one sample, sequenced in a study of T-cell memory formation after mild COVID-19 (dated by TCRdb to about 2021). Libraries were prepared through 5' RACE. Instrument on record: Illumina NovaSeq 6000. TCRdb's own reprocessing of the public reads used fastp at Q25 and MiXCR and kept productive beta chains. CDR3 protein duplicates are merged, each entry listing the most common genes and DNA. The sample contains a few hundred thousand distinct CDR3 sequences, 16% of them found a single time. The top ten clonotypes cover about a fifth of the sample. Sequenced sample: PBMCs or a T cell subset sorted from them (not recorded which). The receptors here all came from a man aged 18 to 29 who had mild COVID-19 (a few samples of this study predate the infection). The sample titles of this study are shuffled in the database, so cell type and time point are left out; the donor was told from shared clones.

In DNA form, the CDR3 reads TGTGCCAGCAGCTTAAGCGGTGGGGGTAATGAAAAACTGTTTTTT. Translation: CASSLSGGGNEKLFF. The gene calls are TRBV7-9 and TRBJ1-4; TRBD1 is a possible D gene (5 bases). This CDR3 region has 15 residues. The V gene lost 2 bases and the J gene lost 4 bases, with 11 bases spanning the gap. CDR1 is SEHNR and CDR2 is FQNEAQ in the germline V gene (reference sequence).

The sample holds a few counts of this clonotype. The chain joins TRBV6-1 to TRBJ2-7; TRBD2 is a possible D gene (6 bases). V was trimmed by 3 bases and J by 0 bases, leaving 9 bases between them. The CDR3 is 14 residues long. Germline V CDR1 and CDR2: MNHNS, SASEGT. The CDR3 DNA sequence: TGTGCCAGCAGTGAGTCCGGGGGCTCCTACGAGCAGTACGTC. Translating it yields CASSESGGSYEQYV.

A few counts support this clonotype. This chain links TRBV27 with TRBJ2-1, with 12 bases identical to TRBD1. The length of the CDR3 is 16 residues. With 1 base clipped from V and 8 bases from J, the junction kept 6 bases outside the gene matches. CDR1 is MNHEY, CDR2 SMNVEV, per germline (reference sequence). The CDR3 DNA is TGTGCCAGCAGTTTATTACCGGGACAGGGGGCCGATGAGCAGTTCTTC. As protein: CASSLLPGQGADEQFF.

CDR3 loop: CASSNPIQETQYF. The DNA of the CDR3 is TGTGCCAGTAGTAATCCTATCCAAGAGACCCAGTACTTC. The chain joins TRBV19 to TRBJ2-5, with D uncertain. The CDR3 loop spans 13 amino acids. Deletions cut 4 bases from V and 1 base from J, with 7 bases between. Germline assignment: CDR1 LNHDA and CDR2 SQIVND (reference sequence). The full variable domain, completed using reference TRBV19 and TRBJ2-5, is DGGITQSPKYLFRKEGQNVTLSCEQNLNHDAMYWYRQDPGQGLRLIYYSQIVNDFQKGDIAEGYSVSREKKESFPLTVTSAQKNPTAFYLCASSNPIQETQYFGPGTRLLVL.

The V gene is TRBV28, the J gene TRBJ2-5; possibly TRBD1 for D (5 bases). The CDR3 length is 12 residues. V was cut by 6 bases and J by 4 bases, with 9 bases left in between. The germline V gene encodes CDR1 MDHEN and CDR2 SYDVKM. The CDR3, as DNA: TGTGCCAGCAGGGGGCAGGTAGAGACCCAGTACTTC. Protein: CASRGQVETQYF.

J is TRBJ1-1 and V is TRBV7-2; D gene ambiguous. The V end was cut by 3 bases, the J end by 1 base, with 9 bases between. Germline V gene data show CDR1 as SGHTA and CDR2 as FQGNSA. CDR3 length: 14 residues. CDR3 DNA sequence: TGTGCCAGCAGCTTTTCCCTGGGGAACACTGAAGCTTTCTTT. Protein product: CASSFSLGNTEAFF.

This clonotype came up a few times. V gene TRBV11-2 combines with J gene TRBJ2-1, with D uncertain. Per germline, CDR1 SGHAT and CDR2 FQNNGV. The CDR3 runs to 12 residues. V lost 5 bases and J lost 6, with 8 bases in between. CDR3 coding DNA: TGTGCCAGCAGCCACCAACCCAATGAGCAGTTCTTC. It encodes CASSHQPNEQFF. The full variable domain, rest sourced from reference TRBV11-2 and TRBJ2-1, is EAGVAQSPRYKIIEKRQSVAFWCNPISGHATLYWYQQILGQGPKLLIQFQNNGVVDDSQLPKDRFSAERLKGVDSTLKIQPAKLEDSAVYLCASSHQPNEQFFGPGTRLTVL.

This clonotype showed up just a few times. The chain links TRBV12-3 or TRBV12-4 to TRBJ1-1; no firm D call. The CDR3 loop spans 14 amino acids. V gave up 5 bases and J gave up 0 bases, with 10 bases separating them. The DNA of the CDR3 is TGTGCCAGCAGTCCTGGCCCGATGAACACTGAAGCTTTCTTT. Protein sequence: CASSPGPMNTEAFF.

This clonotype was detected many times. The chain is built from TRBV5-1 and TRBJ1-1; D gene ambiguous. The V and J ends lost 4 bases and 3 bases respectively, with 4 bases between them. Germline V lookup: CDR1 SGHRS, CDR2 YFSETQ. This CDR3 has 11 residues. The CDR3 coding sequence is TGCGCCAGCAGCCGGGACACTGAAGCTTTCTTT. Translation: CASSRDTEAFF.

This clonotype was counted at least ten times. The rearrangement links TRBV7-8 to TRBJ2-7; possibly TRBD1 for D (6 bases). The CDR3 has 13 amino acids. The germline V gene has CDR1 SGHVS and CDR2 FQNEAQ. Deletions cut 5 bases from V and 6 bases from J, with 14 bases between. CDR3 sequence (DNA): TGTGCCAGCAGCCAGGACACAGGGAGCGAGCAGTACGTC. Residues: CASSQDTGSEQYV.

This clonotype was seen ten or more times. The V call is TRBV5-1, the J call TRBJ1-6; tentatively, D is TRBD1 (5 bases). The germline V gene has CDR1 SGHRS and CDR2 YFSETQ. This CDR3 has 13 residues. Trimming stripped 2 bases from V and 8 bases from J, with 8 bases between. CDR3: CASSLKQDSPLHF. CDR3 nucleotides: TGCGCCAGCAGCTTAAAACAGGATTCACCCCTCCACTTT.

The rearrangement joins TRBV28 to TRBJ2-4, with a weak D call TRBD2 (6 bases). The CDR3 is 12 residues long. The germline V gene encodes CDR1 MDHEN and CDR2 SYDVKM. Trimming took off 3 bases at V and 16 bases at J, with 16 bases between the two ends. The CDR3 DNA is TGTGCCAGCAGTTTTAGTAGCGGTTTTGCATACTTC. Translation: CASSFSSGFAYF.

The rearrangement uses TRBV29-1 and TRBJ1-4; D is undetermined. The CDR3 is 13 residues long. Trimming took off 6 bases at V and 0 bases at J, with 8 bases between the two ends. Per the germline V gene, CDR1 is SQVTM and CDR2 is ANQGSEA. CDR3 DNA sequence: TGCAGCGTAACAGCTGCAACTAATGAAAAACTGTTTTTT. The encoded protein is CSVTAATNEKLFF.

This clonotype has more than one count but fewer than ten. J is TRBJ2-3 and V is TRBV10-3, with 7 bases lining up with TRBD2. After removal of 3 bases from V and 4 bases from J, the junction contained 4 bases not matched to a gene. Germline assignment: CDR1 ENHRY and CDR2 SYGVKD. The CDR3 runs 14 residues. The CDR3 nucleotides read TGTGCCATCAGTGATACGACTAGCCCAGATACGCAGTATTTT. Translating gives CAISDTTSPDTQYF.

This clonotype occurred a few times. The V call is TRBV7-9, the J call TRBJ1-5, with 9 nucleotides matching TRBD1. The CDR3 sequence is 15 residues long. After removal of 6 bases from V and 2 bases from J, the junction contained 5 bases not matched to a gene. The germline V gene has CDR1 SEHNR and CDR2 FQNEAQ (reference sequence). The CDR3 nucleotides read TGTGCCAGCAGTCGGGACAGGGTAGGCAATCAGCCCCAGCATTTT. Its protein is CASSRDRVGNQPQHF.

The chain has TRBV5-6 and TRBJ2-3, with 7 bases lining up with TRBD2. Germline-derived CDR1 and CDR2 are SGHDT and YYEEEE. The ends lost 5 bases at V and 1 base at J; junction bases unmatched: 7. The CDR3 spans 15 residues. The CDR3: CASRPLADRTDTQYF. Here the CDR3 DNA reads TGTGCCAGCAGACCTCTAGCGGATCGCACAGATACGCAGTATTTT.

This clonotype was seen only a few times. CDR3 residues: CASSDGTGETQYF. CDR3 nucleotides: TGCGCCAGCAGCGACGGGACAGGGGAGACCCAGTACTTC. This chain connects TRBV5-1 to TRBJ2-5, with 9 positions matching TRBD1. The CDR3 has 13 amino acids. The germline CDR1 and CDR2 sequences are SGHRS and YFSETQ. V trimming: 4 bases; J trimming: 5 bases; junction bases outside the gene matches: 3.

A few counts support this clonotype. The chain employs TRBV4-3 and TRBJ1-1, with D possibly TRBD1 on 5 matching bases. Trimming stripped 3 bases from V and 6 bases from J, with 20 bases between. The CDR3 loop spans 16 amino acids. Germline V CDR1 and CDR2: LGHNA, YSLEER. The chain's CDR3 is CASSQEPGPPPPEAFF. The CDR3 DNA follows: TGCGCCAGCAGCCAGGAACCGGGGCCGCCGCCCCCTGAAGCTTTCTTT.

The CDR3 protein is CASSAGTFNEQFF. Written as DNA, the CDR3 is TGTGCCAGCAGCGCAGGGACTTTTAATGAGCAGTTCTTC. J is TRBJ2-1 and V is TRBV7-6, with D perhaps matching TRBD2 (6 bases). The length of the CDR3 is 13 residues. The V end lost 5 bases, the J end lost 7 bases, and 12 bases lay between the germline ends. Germline V gives CDR1 SGHVS, CDR2 FNYEAQ. Filled out from reference TRBV7-6 and TRBJ2-1, the complete variable domain reads GAGVSQSPRYKVTKRGQDVALRCDPISGHVSLYWYRQALGQGPEFLTYFNYEAQQDKSGLPNDRFSAERPEGSISTLTIQRTEQRDSAMYRCASSAGTFNEQFFGPGTRLTVL.

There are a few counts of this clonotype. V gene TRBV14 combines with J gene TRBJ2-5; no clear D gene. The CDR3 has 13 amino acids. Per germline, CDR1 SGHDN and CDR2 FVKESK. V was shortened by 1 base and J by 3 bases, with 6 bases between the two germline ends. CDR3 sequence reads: CASSQASEETQYF. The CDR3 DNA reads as TGTGCCAGCAGCCAAGCGAGCGAAGAGACCCAGTACTTC. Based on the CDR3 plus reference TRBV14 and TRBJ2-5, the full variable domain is EAGVTQFPSHSVIEKGQTVTLRCDPISGHDNLYWYRRVMGKEIKFLLHFVKESKQDESGMPNNRFLAERTGGTYSTLKVQPAELEDSGVYFCASSQASEETQYFGPGTRLLVL.

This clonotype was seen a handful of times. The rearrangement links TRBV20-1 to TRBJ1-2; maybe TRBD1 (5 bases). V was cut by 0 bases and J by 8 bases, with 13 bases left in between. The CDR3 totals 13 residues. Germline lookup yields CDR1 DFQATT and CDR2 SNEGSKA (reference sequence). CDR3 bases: TGCAGTGCTAGAGATCCCAGGGTCTGGGGCTACACCTTC. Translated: CSARDPRVWGYTF.

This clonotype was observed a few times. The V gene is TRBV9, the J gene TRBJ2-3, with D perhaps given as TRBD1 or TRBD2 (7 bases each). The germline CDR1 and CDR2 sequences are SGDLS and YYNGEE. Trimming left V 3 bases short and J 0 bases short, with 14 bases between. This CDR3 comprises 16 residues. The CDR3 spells CASSARGGQSTDTQYF. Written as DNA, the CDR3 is TGTGCCAGCAGCGCCAGGGGGGGGCAGAGCACAGATACGCAGTATTTT.

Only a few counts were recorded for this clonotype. The DNA for the CDR3 is TGTGCCAGCAGTCCGACACCTATTGGCAGTCAGCCCCAGCATTTT. Translated, it gives CASSPTPIGSQPQHF. The chain is built from TRBV6-5 and TRBJ1-5, with D unresolved. The germline V gene has CDR1 MNHEY and CDR2 SVGAGI. V shed 5 bases and J shed 6 bases, with 17 bases lying between them. The CDR3 consists of 15 residues.

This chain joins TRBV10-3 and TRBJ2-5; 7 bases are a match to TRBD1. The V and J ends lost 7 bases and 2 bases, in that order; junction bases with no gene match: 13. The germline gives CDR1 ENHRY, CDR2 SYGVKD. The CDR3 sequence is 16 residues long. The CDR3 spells CAIKSSRGQLQETQYF. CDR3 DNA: TGTGCCATCAAATCTTCTAGGGGACAGCTACAAGAGACCCAGTACTTC.

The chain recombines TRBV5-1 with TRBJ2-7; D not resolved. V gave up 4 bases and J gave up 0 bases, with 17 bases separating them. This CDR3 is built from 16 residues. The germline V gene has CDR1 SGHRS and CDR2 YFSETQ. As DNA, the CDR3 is TGCGCCAGCAGCCCGATGGGTGGCTCGGCCTCCTACGAGCAGTACGTC. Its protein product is CASSPMGGSASYEQYV.

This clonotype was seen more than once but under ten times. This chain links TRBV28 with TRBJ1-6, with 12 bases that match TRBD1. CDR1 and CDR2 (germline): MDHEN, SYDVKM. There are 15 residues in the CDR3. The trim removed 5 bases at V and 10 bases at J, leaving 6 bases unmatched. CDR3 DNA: TGTGCCAGCAGTCCGGGACAGGGGGCTGTGTCACCCCTCCACTTT. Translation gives CASSPGQGAVSPLHF.

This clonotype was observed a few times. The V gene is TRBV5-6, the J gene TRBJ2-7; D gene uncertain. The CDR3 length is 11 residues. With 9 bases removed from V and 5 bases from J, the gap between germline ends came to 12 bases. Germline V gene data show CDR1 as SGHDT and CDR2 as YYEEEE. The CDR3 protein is CATGRSHEQYF. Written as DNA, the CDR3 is TGTGCCACCGGACGGAGTCACGAGCAGTACTTC.

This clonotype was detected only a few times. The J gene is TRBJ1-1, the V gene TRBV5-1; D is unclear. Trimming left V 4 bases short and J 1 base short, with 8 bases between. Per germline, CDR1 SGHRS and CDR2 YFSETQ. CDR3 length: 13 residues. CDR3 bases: TGCGCCAGCAGCCCCTCCTGGAACACTGAAGCTTTCTTT. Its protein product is CASSPSWNTEAFF. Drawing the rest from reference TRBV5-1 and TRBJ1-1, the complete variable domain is KAGVTQTPRYLIKTRGQQVTLSCSPISGHRSVSWYQQTPGQGLQFLFEYFSETQRNKGNFPGRFSGRQFSNSRSEMNVSTLELGDSALYLCASSPSWNTEAFFGQGTRLTVV.

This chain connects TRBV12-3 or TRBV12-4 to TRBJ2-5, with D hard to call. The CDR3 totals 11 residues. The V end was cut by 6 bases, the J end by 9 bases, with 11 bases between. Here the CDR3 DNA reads TGTGCCAGCAGAAGGTACGCGGCCCAGTACTTC. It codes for CASRRYAAQYF.